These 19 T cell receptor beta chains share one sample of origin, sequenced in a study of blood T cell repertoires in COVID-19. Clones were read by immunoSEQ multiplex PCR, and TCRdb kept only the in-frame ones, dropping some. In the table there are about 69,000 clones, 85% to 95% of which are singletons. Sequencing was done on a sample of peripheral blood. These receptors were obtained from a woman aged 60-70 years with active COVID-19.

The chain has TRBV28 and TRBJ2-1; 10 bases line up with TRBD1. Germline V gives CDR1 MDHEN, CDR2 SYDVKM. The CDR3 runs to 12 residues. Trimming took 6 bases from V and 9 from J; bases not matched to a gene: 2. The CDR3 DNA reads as TGTGCCAGCAGGACAGGGGGCGGTGAGCAGTTCTTC. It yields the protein CASRTGGGEQFF.

The CDR3 protein is CAIRDSRFTSTDTQYF. The CDR3 DNA reads TGTGCCATCAGGGACAGCCGCTTTACTAGCACAGATACGCAGTATTTT. The rearrangement joins TRBV5-4 to TRBJ2-3; the match to TRBD1 covers 7 bases. The trim removed 9 bases at V and 0 bases at J, leaving 13 bases unmatched. The CDR3 runs 16 residues. Germline CDR1 SGHNT, CDR2 YYREEE (reference sequence).

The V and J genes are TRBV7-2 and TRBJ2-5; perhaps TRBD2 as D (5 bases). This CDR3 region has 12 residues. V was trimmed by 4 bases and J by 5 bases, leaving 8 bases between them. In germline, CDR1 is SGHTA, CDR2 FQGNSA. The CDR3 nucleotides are TGTGCCAGCAGCTGGCGGGCGGAGACCCAGTACTTC. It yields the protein CASSWRAETQYF. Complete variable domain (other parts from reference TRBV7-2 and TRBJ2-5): GAGVSQSPSNKVTEKGKDVELRCDPISGHTALYWYRQSLGQGLEFLIYFQGNSAPDKSGLPSDRFSAERTGGSVSTLTIQRTQQEDSAVYLCASSWRAETQYFGPGTRLLVL.

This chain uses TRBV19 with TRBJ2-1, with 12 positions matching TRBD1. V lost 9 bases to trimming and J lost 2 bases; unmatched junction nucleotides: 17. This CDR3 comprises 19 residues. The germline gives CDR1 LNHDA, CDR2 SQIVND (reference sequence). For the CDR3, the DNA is TGTGCCAGCAGCCCCTTCGAACCCGGGACAGGGGGCCCCTACAATGAGCAGTTCTTC. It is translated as CASSPFEPGTGGPYNEQFF.

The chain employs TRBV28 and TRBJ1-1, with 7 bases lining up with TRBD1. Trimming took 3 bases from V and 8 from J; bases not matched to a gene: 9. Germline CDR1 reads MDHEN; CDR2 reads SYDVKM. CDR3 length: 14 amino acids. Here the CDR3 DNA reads TGTGCCAGCAGTTTGCCGGGACAGCGGCCAGAAGCTTTCTTT. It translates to CASSLPGQRPEAFF.

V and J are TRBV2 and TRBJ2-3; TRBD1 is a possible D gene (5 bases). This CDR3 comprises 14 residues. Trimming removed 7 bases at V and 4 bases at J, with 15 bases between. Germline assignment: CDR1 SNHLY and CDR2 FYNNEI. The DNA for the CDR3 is TGTGCCAGCACTAATTGGGGCCGCGCAGATACGCAGTATTTT. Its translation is CASTNWGRADTQYF.

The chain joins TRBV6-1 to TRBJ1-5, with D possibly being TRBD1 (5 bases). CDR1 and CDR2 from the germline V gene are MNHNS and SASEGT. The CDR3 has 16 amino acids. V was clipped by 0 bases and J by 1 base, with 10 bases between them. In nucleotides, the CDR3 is TGTGCCAGCAGTGAAGCGAAGGGGATCAGCAATCAGCCCCAGCATTTT. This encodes CASSEAKGISNQPQHF.

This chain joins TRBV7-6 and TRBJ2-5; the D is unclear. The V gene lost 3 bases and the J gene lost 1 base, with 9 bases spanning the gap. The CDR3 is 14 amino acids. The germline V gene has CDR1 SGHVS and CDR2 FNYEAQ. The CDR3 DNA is TGTGCCAGCAGCTTTATGCATAGCCAAGAGACCCAGTACTTC. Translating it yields CASSFMHSQETQYF.

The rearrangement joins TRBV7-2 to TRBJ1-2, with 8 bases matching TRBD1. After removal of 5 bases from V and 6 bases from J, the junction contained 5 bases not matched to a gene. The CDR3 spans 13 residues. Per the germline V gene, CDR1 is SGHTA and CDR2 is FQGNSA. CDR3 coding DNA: TGTGCCAGCAGCCCCGGACAGGGCAATGGCTACACCTTC. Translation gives CASSPGQGNGYTF.

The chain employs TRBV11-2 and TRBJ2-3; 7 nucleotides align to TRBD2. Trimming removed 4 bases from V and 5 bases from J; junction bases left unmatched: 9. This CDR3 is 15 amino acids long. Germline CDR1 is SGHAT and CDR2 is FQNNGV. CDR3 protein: CASSSLANLGDTQYF. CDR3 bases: TGTGCCAGCAGCTCACTAGCGAACCTGGGAGATACGCAGTATTTT.

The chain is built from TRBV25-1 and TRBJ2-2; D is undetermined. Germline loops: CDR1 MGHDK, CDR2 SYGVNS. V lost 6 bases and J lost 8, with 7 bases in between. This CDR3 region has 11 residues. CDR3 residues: CASRAVGELFF. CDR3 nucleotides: TGTGCCAGCAGGGCGGTGGGGGAGCTGTTTTTT.

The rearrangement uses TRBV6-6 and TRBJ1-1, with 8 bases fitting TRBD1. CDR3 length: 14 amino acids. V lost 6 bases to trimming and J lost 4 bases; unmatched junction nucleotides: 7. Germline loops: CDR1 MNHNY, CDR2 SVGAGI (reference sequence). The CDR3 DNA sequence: TGTGCCAGCAGCTTACAGGGGGTCGGCACTGAAGCTTTCTTT. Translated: CASSLQGVGTEAFF.

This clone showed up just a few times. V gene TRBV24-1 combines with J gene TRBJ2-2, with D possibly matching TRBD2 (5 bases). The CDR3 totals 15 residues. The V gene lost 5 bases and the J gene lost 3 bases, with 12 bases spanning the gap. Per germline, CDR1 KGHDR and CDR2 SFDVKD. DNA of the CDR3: TGTGCCACCAGTGCGGCAGAGAGGGACACCGGGGAGCTGTTTTTT. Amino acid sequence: CATSAAERDTGELFF.

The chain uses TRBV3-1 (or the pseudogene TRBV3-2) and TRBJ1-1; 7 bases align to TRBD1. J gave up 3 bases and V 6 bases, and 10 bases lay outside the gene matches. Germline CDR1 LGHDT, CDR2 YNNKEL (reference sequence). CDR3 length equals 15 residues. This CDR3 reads CASSQGVREDTEAFF. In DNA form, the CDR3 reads TGTGCCAGCAGTCAGGGGGTGAGGGAAGACACTGAAGCTTTCTTT.

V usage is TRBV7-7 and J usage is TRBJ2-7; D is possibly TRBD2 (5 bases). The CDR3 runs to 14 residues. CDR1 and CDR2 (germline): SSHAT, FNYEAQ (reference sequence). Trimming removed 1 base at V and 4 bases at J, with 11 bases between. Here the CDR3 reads CASSLEVGVYEQYF. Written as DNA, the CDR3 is TGTGCCAGCAGCTTAGAGGTGGGAGTTTACGAGCAGTACTTC. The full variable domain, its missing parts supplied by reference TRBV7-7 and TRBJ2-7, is GAGVSQSPRYKVTKRGQDVTLRCDPISSHATLYWYQQALGQGPEFLTYFNYEAQPDKSGLPSDRFSAERPEGSISTLTIQRTEQRDSAMYRCASSLEVGVYEQYFGPGTRLTVT.

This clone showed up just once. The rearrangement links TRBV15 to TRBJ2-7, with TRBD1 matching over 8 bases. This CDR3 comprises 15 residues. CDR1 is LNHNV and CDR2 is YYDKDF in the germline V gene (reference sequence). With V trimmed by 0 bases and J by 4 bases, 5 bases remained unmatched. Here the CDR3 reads CATSRDRNRGYEQYF. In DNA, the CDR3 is TGTGCCACCAGCAGAGATCGGAACAGGGGGTACGAGCAGTACTTC.

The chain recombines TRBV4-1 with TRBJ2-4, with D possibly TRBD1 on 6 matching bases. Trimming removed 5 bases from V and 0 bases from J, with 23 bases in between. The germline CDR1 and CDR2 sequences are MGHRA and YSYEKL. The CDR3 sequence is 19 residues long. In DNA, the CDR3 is TGCGCCAGCAGCAAGTTCGAGGGGGTCACCCGTCTAGCCAAAAACATTCAGTACTTC. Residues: CASSKFEGVTRLAKNIQYF.

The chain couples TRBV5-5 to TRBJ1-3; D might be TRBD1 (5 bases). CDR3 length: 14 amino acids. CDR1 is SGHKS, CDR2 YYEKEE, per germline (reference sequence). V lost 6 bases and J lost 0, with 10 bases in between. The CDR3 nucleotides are TGTGCCAGCACGGACATATCCTCTGGAAACACCATATATTTT. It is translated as CASTDISSGNTIYF.

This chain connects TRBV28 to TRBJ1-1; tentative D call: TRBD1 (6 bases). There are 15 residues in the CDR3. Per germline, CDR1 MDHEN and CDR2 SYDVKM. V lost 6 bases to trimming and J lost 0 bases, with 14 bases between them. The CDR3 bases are TGTGCCAGCAGGGAATCGACAGGCATGAACACTGAAGCTTTCTTT. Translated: CASRESTGMNTEAFF.